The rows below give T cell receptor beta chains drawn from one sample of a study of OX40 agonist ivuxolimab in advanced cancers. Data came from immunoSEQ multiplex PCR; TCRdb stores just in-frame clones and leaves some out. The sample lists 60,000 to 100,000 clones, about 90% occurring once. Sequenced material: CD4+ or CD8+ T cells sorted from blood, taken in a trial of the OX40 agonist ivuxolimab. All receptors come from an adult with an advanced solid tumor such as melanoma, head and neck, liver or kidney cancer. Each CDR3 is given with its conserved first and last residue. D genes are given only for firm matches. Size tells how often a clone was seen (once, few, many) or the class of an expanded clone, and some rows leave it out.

CDR3 DNA: TGTGCCAGCAGCTTCTTTAGCGGGAGGGCGGAGACCCAGTACTTC
CDR3 protein: CASSFFSGRAETQYF
J gene: TRBJ2-5
V gene: TRBV9
D gene: TRBD2
clone size: NA

CDR3 DNA: TGTGCCAGCAGCTTCGTAGGTTGGAGGAAGACAGATACGCAGTATTTT
CDR3 protein: CASSFVGWRKTDTQYF
J gene: TRBJ2-3
V gene: TRBV7-2
D gene: NA
clone size: NA

CDR3 DNA: TGTGCCAGCAGATCCAGGTCGGGGTGGGGCTACGAGCAGTACTTC
CDR3 protein: CASRSRSGWGYEQYF
J gene: TRBJ2-7
V gene: TRBV6-5
D gene: NA
clone size: NA

CDR3 DNA: TGTGCCAGCAGCGTTGAGGCGGGAACCCAAGAGACCCAGTACTTC
CDR3 protein: CASSVEAGTQETQYF
J gene: TRBJ2-5
V gene: TRBV9
D gene: NA
clone size: NA

CDR3 DNA: TGTGCCAGCAGTGGAAGACAGGGTGGCGATGAGCAGTTCTTC
CDR3 protein: CASSGRQGGDEQFF
J gene: TRBJ2-1
V gene: TRBV6-4
D gene: TRBD1
clone size: NA

CDR3 DNA: TGTGCCAGCAGTGACAGGGACAGAGCTGGCTACACCTTC
CDR3 protein: CASSDRDRAGYTF
J gene: TRBJ1-2
V gene: TRBV6-1
D gene: TRBD1
clone size: NA

CDR3 DNA: TGTGCCAGGGGGGTGTCCGCGGATGAAAAACTGTTTTTT
CDR3 protein: CARGVSADEKLFF
J gene: TRBJ1-4
V gene: TRBV21-1
D gene: NA
clone size: NA

CDR3 DNA: TGTGCCAGCAGCCTTAGCGGGCGGTTTGGTGGATCGGGGTGGGAGACCCAGTACTTC
CDR3 protein: CASSLSGRFGGSGWETQYF
J gene: TRBJ2-5
V gene: TRBV7-9
D gene: TRBD2
clone size: NA

CDR3 DNA: TGTGCCAGCAGCTTAACAGTTCATGCTAGCGGGAGGTCCTACGAGCAGTACTTC
CDR3 protein: CASSLTVHASGRSYEQYF
J gene: TRBJ2-7
V gene: TRBV7-9
D gene: TRBD2
clone size: NA

CDR3 DNA: TGTGCCAGCAGTTTACTTAATATAGCGGGAGTGGGCGAGCAGTACTTC
CDR3 protein: CASSLLNIAGVGEQYF
J gene: TRBJ2-7
V gene: TRBV5-4
D gene: TRBD2
clone size: NA

CDR3 DNA: TGCGCCAGCAGCCAAGAGTGGAGCGGGATAACCGGGGAGCTGTTTTTT
CDR3 protein: CASSQEWSGITGELFF
J gene: TRBJ2-2
V gene: TRBV4-3
D gene: TRBD2
clone size: NA

CDR3 DNA: TGTGCCAGTAGTCCCCAGAATCAGCCCCAGCATTTT
CDR3 protein: CASSPQNQPQHF
J gene: TRBJ1-5
V gene: TRBV19
D gene: NA
clone size: NA

CDR3 DNA: TGTGCCAGCAGCTACGCCGGGACTAGCGGGGCTTCTGAGCAGTACTTC
CDR3 protein: CASSYAGTSGASEQYF
J gene: TRBJ2-7
V gene: TRBV11-3
D gene: TRBD2
clone size: NA

CDR3 DNA: TGTGCCAGCAGTTTCTCCGGGGCCGTGTTAGATACGCAGTATTTT
CDR3 protein: CASSFSGAVLDTQYF
J gene: TRBJ2-3
V gene: TRBV7-2
D gene: NA
clone size: NA

CDR3 DNA: TGTGCCAGCAGCCCACGGACAGGGGGCTACTATGGCTACACCTTC
CDR3 protein: CASSPRTGGYYGYTF
J gene: TRBJ1-2
V gene: TRBV9
D gene: TRBD1
clone size: NA

CDR3 DNA: TGTGCCAGCAGCTTAGACGTGGACAATGAGCAGTTCTTC
CDR3 protein: CASSLDVDNEQFF
J gene: TRBJ2-1
V gene: TRBV11-2
D gene: NA
clone size: NA

CDR3 DNA: TGTGCCAGCAGGGGACTAGCGGGAGGGCCAGGGGAGACCCAGTACTTC
CDR3 protein: CASRGLAGGPGETQYF
J gene: TRBJ2-5
V gene: TRBV28
D gene: TRBD2
clone size: NA

CDR3 DNA: TGTGCCAGCAGGGGAGGAGAGAGATACTCCTACAATGAGCAGTTCTTC
CDR3 protein: CASRGGERYSYNEQFF
J gene: TRBJ2-1
V gene: TRBV5-8
D gene: NA
clone size: few

CDR3 DNA: TGTGCCAGCAGCTTAGTGGGGAACTTACACGGTGAAGCTTTCTTT
CDR3 protein: CASSLVGNLHGEAFF
J gene: TRBJ1-1
V gene: TRBV11-2
D gene: NA
clone size: NA

CDR3 DNA: TGTGCCAGCAGTTACAGTTACGGCGTGGGAGCCTACGAGCAGTACTTC
CDR3 protein: CASSYSYGVGAYEQYF
J gene: TRBJ2-7
V gene: TRBV6-5
D gene: NA
clone size: NA

CDR3 DNA: TGTGCCAGCAGCCGGACAGGGACAGGCACAGATACGCAGTATTTT
CDR3 protein: CASSRTGTGTDTQYF
J gene: TRBJ2-3
V gene: TRBV14
D gene: TRBD1
clone size: NA

CDR3 DNA: TGTGCCAGCAGCTTAGGCACGGGACTAGCTAGCACAGATACGCAGTATTTT
CDR3 protein: CASSLGTGLASTDTQYF
J gene: TRBJ2-3
V gene: TRBV11-3
D gene: TRBD2
clone size: NA

CDR3 DNA: TGTGCCAGCAGTTACTGGATCGGGTCTGGCTACACCTTC
CDR3 protein: CASSYWIGSGYTF
J gene: TRBJ1-2
V gene: TRBV6-5
D gene: NA
clone size: NA

CDR3 DNA: TGTGCCAGCAGCTTGGTATTAGGCGAGACCCAGTACTTC
CDR3 protein: CASSLVLGETQYF
J gene: TRBJ2-5
V gene: TRBV5-4
D gene: NA
clone size: NA

CDR3 DNA: TGTGCCAGTAGTGGCAGTCTCCCCGGGGAGCTGTTTTTT
CDR3 protein: CASSGSLPGELFF
J gene: TRBJ2-2
V gene: TRBV19
D gene: NA
clone size: NA

CDR3 DNA: TGTGCCAGCAGTTACTCGATCCCCGGGACAGGACACGAGCAGTACTTC
CDR3 protein: CASSYSIPGTGHEQYF
J gene: TRBJ2-7
V gene: TRBV6-5
D gene: TRBD1
clone size: NA

CDR3 DNA: TGTGCCAGCAGTATCAGCGGAGATACGCAGTATTTT
CDR3 protein: CASSISGDTQYF
J gene: TRBJ2-3
V gene: TRBV6-6
D gene: NA
clone size: NA

CDR3 DNA: TGTGCCAGCTTGGAGTCAGATACGCAGTATTTT
CDR3 protein: CASLESDTQYF
J gene: TRBJ2-3
V gene: TRBV6-1
D gene: NA
clone size: NA

CDR3 DNA: TGTGCCAGCAGCCAAGTCCTGGGCGGGAGTGAAGTGAATGAGCAGTTCTTC
CDR3 protein: CASSQVLGGSEVNEQFF
J gene: TRBJ2-1
V gene: TRBV4-2
D gene: TRBD2
clone size: NA

CDR3 DNA: TGTGCCAGTAGTATAGATAGCACGTCACAGGATACGCAGTATTTT
CDR3 protein: CASSIDSTSQDTQYF
J gene: TRBJ2-3
V gene: TRBV19
D gene: NA
clone size: NA

CDR3 DNA: TGTGCCAGCAGCTTAGTAGCTAGCGGGACGGAGACCCAGTACTTC
CDR3 protein: CASSLVASGTETQYF
J gene: TRBJ2-5
V gene: TRBV7-9
D gene: TRBD2
clone size: NA

CDR3 DNA: TGTGCCAGCAGCGGACTTGTTTCACCCCTCCACTTT
CDR3 protein: CASSGLVSPLHF
J gene: TRBJ1-6
V gene: TRBV7-8
D gene: NA
clone size: NA

CDR3 DNA: TGTGCCAGCAGCTTGGGACACCGAAACAATGAGCAGTTCTTC
CDR3 protein: CASSLGHRNNEQFF
J gene: TRBJ2-1
V gene: TRBV7-3
D gene: NA
clone size: NA

CDR3 DNA: TGTGCCAGCATGGTTAGTAGCGGCTCCTACGAGCAGTACTTC
CDR3 protein: CASMVSSGSYEQYF
J gene: TRBJ2-7
V gene: TRBV28
D gene: NA
clone size: NA

CDR3 DNA: TGCGCCAGCAGCCAGCTATCCGGACTAGCGGGCCAAGAGACCCAGTACTTC
CDR3 protein: CASSQLSGLAGQETQYF
J gene: TRBJ2-5
V gene: TRBV4-1
D gene: TRBD2
clone size: NA

CDR3 DNA: TGTGCCAGCTTCCTTACCGGGACCAAAACAGATACGCAGTATTTT
CDR3 protein: CASFLTGTKTDTQYF
J gene: TRBJ2-3
V gene: TRBV6-1
D gene: NA
clone size: NA

CDR3 DNA: TGTGCCAGCAGCTCTAGCGGGAGGGCCTACGGGGAGCTGTTTTTT
CDR3 protein: CASSSSGRAYGELFF
J gene: TRBJ2-2
V gene: TRBV7-3
D gene: TRBD2
clone size: few

CDR3 DNA: TGCGCCAGCAGCTCGGACAGGGGGCTAGATGGCTACACCTTC
CDR3 protein: CASSSDRGLDGYTF
J gene: TRBJ1-2
V gene: TRBV5-1
D gene: TRBD1
clone size: NA

CDR3 DNA: TGTGCCAGCAGCCCCGCTAGCGGGCGCAACTCCTACGAGCAGTACTTC
CDR3 protein: CASSPASGRNSYEQYF
J gene: TRBJ2-7
V gene: TRBV7-2
D gene: TRBD2
clone size: NA

CDR3 DNA: TGTGCAAGTCGCGACAGACTAGCGGCTAGCACAGATACGCAGTATTTT
CDR3 protein: CASRDRLAASTDTQYF
J gene: TRBJ2-3
V gene: TRBV12-2
D gene: NA
clone size: NA

CDR3 DNA: TGTGCCAGCAGCTCCATCTTCCAACTAGCGGTGTCCACAGATACGCAGTATTTT
CDR3 protein: CASSSIFQLAVSTDTQYF
J gene: TRBJ2-3
V gene: TRBV11-2
D gene: TRBD2
clone size: NA

CDR3 DNA: TGTGCCAGTAGTCTCGGGGGGCTGGGGAACACTGAAGCTTTCTTT
CDR3 protein: CASSLGGLGNTEAFF
J gene: TRBJ1-1
V gene: TRBV19
D gene: NA
clone size: NA

CDR3 DNA: TGCAGCGACGGAGGGACAGATTCAACTAATGAAAAACTGTTTTTT
CDR3 protein: CSDGGTDSTNEKLFF
J gene: TRBJ1-4
V gene: TRBV29-1
D gene: TRBD1
clone size: NA

CDR3 DNA: TGTGCCAGCATTCGACCATTCGACAGGACCTCTCCTGGAAACACCATATATTTT
CDR3 protein: CASIRPFDRTSPGNTIYF
J gene: TRBJ1-3
V gene: TRBV6-4
D gene: NA
clone size: NA